A selection of T cell receptor beta chains follows, all from one sample in a study of T cells after yellow fever vaccination. TCRdb reprocessed the 5' RACE reads with MiXCR, giving one entry per CDR3 protein. The sample has 200,000 or so distinct CDR3 sequences; approximately 6.3% are singletons. The source material was CD4+ T cells sorted from PBMCs, sampled on the day of the yellow fever booster vaccination. These receptors were obtained from a man aged 25 to 45 who received the YFV17D yellow fever vaccine. Each CDR3 is given with its conserved first and last residue. A D gene is named only where the DNA matches it firmly. For some rows the clone size is stated as once, few or many, or as a class when expanded; others skip it.

CDR3aa: CSARGVEGRMRAEELFF; CDR3nt: TGCAGTGCTAGAGGAGTCGAAGGACGAATGAGGGCCGAGGAGCTGTTTTTT; j_gene: TRBJ2-2; d_gene: -; abundance: -; v_gene: TRBV20-1
CDR3aa: CASSSGGRAETQYF; CDR3nt: TGCGCCAGCAGCTCGGGAGGACGGGCTGAGACCCAGTACTTC; j_gene: TRBJ2-5; d_gene: TRBD2; abundance: many; v_gene: TRBV5-1
CDR3aa: CASSPQGLAGYEQYF; CDR3nt: TGTGCCAGCAGTCCCCAGGGACTAGCGGGTTACGAGCAGTACTTC; j_gene: TRBJ2-7; d_gene: TRBD2; abundance: many; v_gene: TRBV7-2
CDR3aa: CASSFQGRGTYNEQFF; CDR3nt: TGTGCCAGCAGCTTCCAGGGACGGGGGACCTACAATGAGCAGTTCTTC; j_gene: TRBJ2-1; d_gene: -; abundance: few; v_gene: TRBV7-2
CDR3aa: CASSSGQGPETQYF; CDR3nt: TGTGCCAGCAGCTCCGGCCAGGGCCCAGAGACCCAGTACTTC; j_gene: TRBJ2-5; d_gene: -; abundance: -; v_gene: TRBV5-4
CDR3aa: CASSDPATNSQYF; CDR3nt: TGCGCCAGCAGTGACCCAGCGACTAATTCGCAGTATTTT; j_gene: TRBJ2-3; d_gene: -; abundance: few; v_gene: TRBV10-1
CDR3aa: CASSPPDRTEAFF; CDR3nt: TGCGCCAGCAGCCCGCCGGACCGCACTGAAGCTTTCTTT; j_gene: TRBJ1-1; d_gene: -; abundance: many; v_gene: TRBV5-1
CDR3aa: CASTEGQGNYEQYF; CDR3nt: TGTGCCAGCACTGAGGGACAGGGTAACTACGAGCAGTACTTC; j_gene: TRBJ2-7; d_gene: TRBD1; abundance: many; v_gene: TRBV2
CDR3aa: CATSAPTGATYNEQFF; CDR3nt: TGTGCCACCAGTGCCCCCACGGGAGCTACCTACAATGAGCAGTTCTTC; j_gene: TRBJ2-1; d_gene: -; abundance: many; v_gene: TRBV24-1
CDR3aa: CASSRTSGEQFF; CDR3nt: TGTGCCAGCAGTCGTACTAGCGGCGAGCAGTTCTTC; j_gene: TRBJ2-1; d_gene: TRBD2; abundance: many; v_gene: TRBV7-8
CDR3aa: CASSPRTGNTIYF; CDR3nt: TGTGCCAGCAGTCCCCGGACGGGAAACACCATATATTTT; j_gene: TRBJ1-3; d_gene: -; abundance: many; v_gene: TRBV7-8
CDR3aa: CASSHSLAGGPDTQYF; CDR3nt: TGCGCCAGCAGCCACTCCCTAGCGGGAGGTCCAGATACGCAGTATTTT; j_gene: TRBJ2-3; d_gene: TRBD2; abundance: -; v_gene: TRBV4-3
CDR3aa: CASSRETRPGELFF; CDR3nt: TGTGCCAGCAGCAGGGAGACTAGACCCGGGGAGCTGTTTTTT; j_gene: TRBJ2-2; d_gene: -; abundance: -; v_gene: TRBV27
CDR3aa: CSGGLAGEHNEQFF; CDR3nt: TGCAGCGGGGGGCTAGCGGGAGAACACAATGAGCAGTTCTTC; j_gene: TRBJ2-1; d_gene: TRBD2; abundance: few; v_gene: TRBV29-1
CDR3aa: CASSTVSGGELFF; CDR3nt: TGTGCCAGTAGTACGGTTTCGGGCGGGGAGCTGTTTTTT; j_gene: TRBJ2-2; d_gene: -; abundance: many; v_gene: TRBV19
CDR3aa: CASSYTGAGANVLTF; CDR3nt: TGTGCCAGCAGCTATACAGGGGCTGGGGCCAACGTCCTGACTTTC; j_gene: TRBJ2-6; d_gene: TRBD1; abundance: many; v_gene: TRBV5-5
CDR3aa: CAWSASPTGQGNGYTF; CDR3nt: TGTGCCTGGAGTGCATCACCGACAGGGCAAGGGAATGGCTACACCTTC; j_gene: TRBJ1-2; d_gene: TRBD1; abundance: -; v_gene: TRBV30
CDR3aa: CASSAIKEQYF; CDR3nt: TGTGCCAGCAGTGCAATCAAAGAGCAGTACTTC; j_gene: TRBJ2-7; d_gene: -; abundance: many; v_gene: TRBV12-3/TRBV12-4
CDR3aa: CSVDGRRSTDTQYF; CDR3nt: TGCAGTGTTGACGGAAGGCGATCGACAGATACGCAGTATTTT; j_gene: TRBJ2-3; d_gene: -; abundance: many; v_gene: TRBV20-1
CDR3aa: CSARASTGYNSPLHF; CDR3nt: TGCAGTGCTAGGGCCTCTACAGGGTATAATTCACCCCTCCACTTT; j_gene: TRBJ1-6; d_gene: -; abundance: -; v_gene: TRBV20-1
CDR3aa: CSATRGRTPGTQYF; CDR3nt: TGCAGTGCAACCCGGGGGAGGACCCCAGGGACCCAGTACTTC; j_gene: TRBJ2-5; d_gene: -; abundance: -; v_gene: TRBV20-1
CDR3aa: CASSKGHRDNNQPQHF; CDR3nt: TGTGCCAGCAGTAAGGGACACCGGGATAACAATCAGCCCCAGCATTTT; j_gene: TRBJ1-5; d_gene: -; abundance: many; v_gene: TRBV12-3/TRBV12-4
CDR3aa: CASTDPLRRSYEQYF; CDR3nt: TGTGCCAGCACCGACCCGCTGAGACGGTCCTACGAGCAGTACTTC; j_gene: TRBJ2-7; d_gene: -; abundance: many; v_gene: TRBV28
CDR3aa: CSVEDQRDTEAFF; CDR3nt: TGCAGCGTTGAAGATCAGAGGGACACTGAAGCTTTCTTT; j_gene: TRBJ1-1; d_gene: -; abundance: -; v_gene: TRBV29-1
CDR3aa: CASLSPYNTGELFF; CDR3nt: TGTGCCAGCCTATCCCCATATAACACCGGGGAGCTGTTTTTT; j_gene: TRBJ2-2; d_gene: -; abundance: few; v_gene: TRBV5-5
CDR3aa: CASSLTNSPLHF; CDR3nt: TGTGCCAGCAGCTTGACCAATTCACCCCTCCACTTT; j_gene: TRBJ1-6; d_gene: -; abundance: -; v_gene: TRBV6-2/TRBV6-3
CDR3aa: CASSLGLVSYEQYF; CDR3nt: TGCGCCAGCAGCCTAGGACTGGTCTCCTACGAGCAGTACTTC; j_gene: TRBJ2-7; d_gene: -; abundance: many; v_gene: TRBV5-1
CDR3aa: CASGGGSQGQPQHF; CDR3nt: TGTGCCAGCGGGGGGGGCTCTCAGGGACAGCCCCAGCATTTT; j_gene: TRBJ1-5; d_gene: -; abundance: few; v_gene: TRBV3-1
CDR3aa: CSAQQGVGTDTQYF; CDR3nt: TGCAGTGCCCAGCAAGGGGTGGGCACAGATACGCAGTATTTT; j_gene: TRBJ2-3; d_gene: -; abundance: few; v_gene: TRBV20-1
CDR3aa: CASSSPAARELFF; CDR3nt: TGTGCCAGCAGTTCCCCTGCTGCCCGGGAGCTGTTTTTT; j_gene: TRBJ2-2; d_gene: -; abundance: many; v_gene: TRBV27
CDR3aa: CASSRGGTSGTSSYEQYF; CDR3nt: TGCGCCAGCAGCCGAGGGGGGACTAGCGGGACCTCCTCCTACGAGCAGTACTTC; j_gene: TRBJ2-7; d_gene: TRBD2; abundance: -; v_gene: TRBV5-1
CDR3aa: CATSRDSNRGTDTQYF; CDR3nt: TGTGCCACCAGCAGAGATTCAAACAGGGGCACAGATACGCAGTATTTT; j_gene: TRBJ2-3; d_gene: -; abundance: -; v_gene: TRBV15
CDR3aa: CASSSAANTGELFF; CDR3nt: TGTGCCAGCTCGAGTGCTGCAAACACCGGGGAGCTGTTTTTT; j_gene: TRBJ2-2; d_gene: -; abundance: few; v_gene: TRBV18
CDR3aa: CSASLPGGGDEQFF; CDR3nt: TGCAGTGCTAGTCTCCCAGGGGGCGGCGATGAGCAGTTCTTC; j_gene: TRBJ2-1; d_gene: TRBD1; abundance: -; v_gene: TRBV20-1
CDR3aa: CASSLGRAGGLNEQFF; CDR3nt: TGTGCCAGCAGCTTGGGGCGCGCGGGAGGGCTCAATGAGCAGTTCTTC; j_gene: TRBJ2-1; d_gene: TRBD2; abundance: many; v_gene: TRBV7-2
CDR3aa: CSASLPETQYF; CDR3nt: TGCAGTGCTAGTTTGCCGGAGACCCAGTACTTC; j_gene: TRBJ2-5; d_gene: -; abundance: few; v_gene: TRBV20-1
CDR3aa: CSLPEALSYNEQFF; CDR3nt: TGCAGCCTTCCTGAGGCCCTCTCCTACAATGAGCAGTTCTTC; j_gene: TRBJ2-1; d_gene: -; abundance: many; v_gene: TRBV20-1
CDR3aa: CASRWGSSDTQYF; CDR3nt: TGTGCCAGCAGGTGGGGCAGCTCAGATACGCAGTATTTT; j_gene: TRBJ2-3; d_gene: -; abundance: many; v_gene: TRBV7-9
CDR3aa: CASSLVPGGRDQPQHF; CDR3nt: TGTGCCAGCAGCTTAGTCCCAGGCGGTAGAGATCAGCCCCAGCATTTT; j_gene: TRBJ1-5; d_gene: -; abundance: few; v_gene: TRBV7-2
CDR3aa: CASSVGASALLAEQYF; CDR3nt: TGTGCCAGCAGCGTTGGGGCTAGCGCCCTCCTAGCCGAGCAGTACTTC; j_gene: TRBJ2-7; d_gene: -; abundance: few; v_gene: TRBV9
CDR3aa: CASRLRGGPYNEQFF; CDR3nt: TGTGCCAGCAGGCTCAGGGGAGGGCCCTACAATGAGCAGTTCTTC; j_gene: TRBJ2-1; d_gene: -; abundance: many; v_gene: TRBV28
CDR3aa: CASSVSSSYNEQFF; CDR3nt: TGTGCCAGCAGCGTATCGAGCTCCTACAATGAGCAGTTCTTC; j_gene: TRBJ2-1; d_gene: -; abundance: few; v_gene: TRBV9
CDR3aa: CASSLGGQGAIGYTF; CDR3nt: TGCGCCAGCAGCTTGGGGGGACAGGGGGCGATTGGCTACACCTTC; j_gene: TRBJ1-2; d_gene: TRBD1; abundance: few; v_gene: TRBV5-1
CDR3aa: CASSFQGPETQYF; CDR3nt: TGCGCCAGCAGCTTCCAGGGGCCAGAGACCCAGTACTTC; j_gene: TRBJ2-5; d_gene: -; abundance: many; v_gene: TRBV5-1
CDR3aa: CASSQGSGSRDEQFF; CDR3nt: TGTGCCAGCAGCCAAGGTAGCGGGAGTCGTGATGAGCAGTTCTTC; j_gene: TRBJ2-1; d_gene: TRBD2; abundance: many; v_gene: TRBV4-2
CDR3aa: CSVTPAGANYGYTF; CDR3nt: TGCAGCGTGACCCCCGCGGGGGCCAACTATGGCTACACCTTC; j_gene: TRBJ1-2; d_gene: -; abundance: few; v_gene: TRBV29-1
CDR3aa: CASSPTARSYNEQFF; CDR3nt: TGTGCCAGCAGCCCGACGGCTCGCTCCTACAATGAGCAGTTCTTC; j_gene: TRBJ2-1; d_gene: -; abundance: few; v_gene: TRBV7-3
CDR3aa: CASSSGREQFF; CDR3nt: TGTGCCAGCAGCTCTGGGCGTGAGCAGTTCTTC; j_gene: TRBJ2-1; d_gene: -; abundance: few; v_gene: TRBV7-9
CDR3aa: CSGEGVSDEQYF; CDR3nt: TGCAGTGGAGAGGGGGTGAGTGACGAGCAGTACTTC; j_gene: TRBJ2-7; d_gene: -; abundance: few; v_gene: TRBV20-1
CDR3aa: CASSAGTSGTSYEQYF; CDR3nt: TGTGCCAGCAGCGCGGGGACTAGCGGGACCTCCTACGAGCAGTACTTC; j_gene: TRBJ2-7; d_gene: TRBD2; abundance: -; v_gene: TRBV9
CDR3aa: CASSARGSRTGELFF; CDR3nt: TGTGCCAGCAGCGCTAGAGGTAGCCGCACCGGGGAGCTGTTTTTT; j_gene: TRBJ2-2; d_gene: -; abundance: few; v_gene: TRBV3-1
CDR3aa: CSATTGGVREQYF; CDR3nt: TGCAGTGCCACGACAGGGGGGGTGAGGGAGCAGTACTTC; j_gene: TRBJ2-7; d_gene: TRBD1; abundance: -; v_gene: TRBV20-1
CDR3aa: CASSSGSDNEQFF; CDR3nt: TGTGCCAGTTCCTCCGGTAGCGACAATGAGCAGTTCTTC; j_gene: TRBJ2-1; d_gene: -; abundance: -; v_gene: TRBV18
CDR3aa: CASRLTSEQFF; CDR3nt: TGCGCCAGCAGGTTGACTAGCGAGCAGTTCTTC; j_gene: TRBJ2-1; d_gene: TRBD2; abundance: -; v_gene: TRBV10-2
CDR3aa: CASSSTTRFNEQFF; CDR3nt: TGTGCCAGCAGCTCTACGACTAGGTTCAATGAGCAGTTCTTC; j_gene: TRBJ2-1; d_gene: -; abundance: few; v_gene: TRBV11-2
CDR3aa: CSAPWNTDTQYF; CDR3nt: TGCAGTGCTCCCTGGAACACAGATACGCAGTATTTT; j_gene: TRBJ2-3; d_gene: -; abundance: -; v_gene: TRBV20-1
CDR3aa: CASSPAGMAGETQYF; CDR3nt: TGTGCCAGCTCACCGGCAGGGATGGCGGGGGAGACCCAGTACTTC; j_gene: TRBJ2-5; d_gene: -; abundance: -; v_gene: TRBV18